This entry is about one TCR beta chain. Its antigen is as yet unknown. The data derive from a study of siplizumab effects on memory and regulatory T cells. The repertoire was sequenced with immunoSEQ multiplex PCR; TCRdb's copy has only in-frame clones and lacks some. Of around 65,000 clones listed, roughly 85% are singletons. Study-level results: The naive T cell population seemed more diverse than memory cells and seemed a major contributor to the alloresponse. With siplizumab, Treg-derived clones averaged roughly 69% of mappable alloreactive CD4+ clones, versus more than 25% in controls. There were only a minor fraction of alloreactive clones that mapped to unstimulated subsets.

Where three donor pairs were concerned, the unstimulated naive, memory, effector memory and TEMRA subsets underwent sequencing. With 1 base clipped from V and 6 bases from J, the junction kept 7 bases outside the gene matches. The germline CDR1 and CDR2 sequences are LNHDA and SQIVND (reference sequence). The CDR3 consists of 15 residues. The V gene is TRBV19, the J gene TRBJ2-7, with 9 nucleotides matching TRBD2. Sequencing was performed on memory CD4+ T cells sorted from blood. The source of this sequence is a human donor in good health. CDR3 region: CASSIGGGGASEQYF. The DNA for the CDR3 is TGTGCCAGTAGTATAGGCGGCGGGGGGGCCTCCGAGCAGTACTTC.